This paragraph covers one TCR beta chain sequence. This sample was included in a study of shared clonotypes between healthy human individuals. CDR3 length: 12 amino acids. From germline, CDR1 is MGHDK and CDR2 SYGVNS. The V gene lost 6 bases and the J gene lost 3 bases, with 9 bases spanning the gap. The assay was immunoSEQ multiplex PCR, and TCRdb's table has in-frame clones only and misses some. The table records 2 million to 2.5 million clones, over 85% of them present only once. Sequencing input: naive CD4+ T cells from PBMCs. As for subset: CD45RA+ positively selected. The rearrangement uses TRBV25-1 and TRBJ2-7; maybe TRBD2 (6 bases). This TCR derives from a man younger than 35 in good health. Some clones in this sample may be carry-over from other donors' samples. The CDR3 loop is CASSPTSYEQYF. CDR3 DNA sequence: TGTGCCAGCAGCCCGACTAGCTACGAGCAGTACTTC.